This T cell receptor beta chain was recovered during a study of beta chain features in type 1 diabetes. Study-wide background: Patient and healthy donor groups were alike in age, gender and cell yields.

Germline-derived CDR1 and CDR2 are MDHEN and SYDVKM. The CDR3 runs to 16 residues. Trimming shortened V by 3 bases and J by 3 bases, and 18 bases separated the two germline ends. Whole-study results and caveats: The question of HLA type influencing TCRB rearrangement was one that remained unresolved here.

Turning to this clone: The antigen remains unidentified.

Of the isolated RNA, all was reverse transcribed, and so the sequenced material was expressed TCRB transcripts. Libraries were prepared by immunoSEQ multiplex PCR; TCRdb keeps only in-frame clonotypes and omits some of them. The sample holds 850,000 to 900,000 clones, about 17% seen once. One heparinised draw, averaging around 0.12 L, was taken per donor. Via the markers CD45RO/CCR7/CD25/CD127/CD95/CD27, stem cell-like memory, regulatory, central memory and naive CD4+ cells were sorted. This TCR was recovered from a woman under 30 in good health. The chain joins TRBV28 to TRBJ2-7, with D unclear. The sequenced sample was naive CD4+ T cells from blood. The CDR3 reads CASSFSPRTRLYEQYF. The CDR3 nucleotides read TGTGCCAGCAGTTTCTCACCCCGGACGCGGCTCTACGAGCAGTACTTC.